Sequencing of this TCR beta chain was carried out in a study of blood T cell repertoires in COVID-19. Study context: COVID-19 samples collected from the United States, Italy and Spain covered acute and convalescent phases. The cDNA or gDNA used as material had been derived from T cells, B-cell-depleted T cells, or PBMCs.

The authors' processing: Estimation of nucleated cell counts was performed using reference gene primer amplification. The assay was immunoSEQ multiplex PCR, and TCRdb's table has in-frame clones only and misses some. That table supplies the V and J calls and clone size; D and trimming were determined from the DNA. The table includes some 230,000 clones, roughly 86% detected once. Germline assignment: CDR1 SNHLY and CDR2 FYNNEI. The CDR3 is 14 residues long. With 8 bases removed from V and 0 bases from J, the gap between germline ends came to 13 bases. Patients at the Seattle site were enrolled during active infection and followed longitudinally.

The clonotype comes from a woman between 50 and 59 years old with COVID-19, enrolled during active disease. The chain joins TRBV2 to TRBJ1-2; D is unclear. Input material: peripheral blood. The CDR3 DNA reads as TGTGCCAGCGGACTAGACACCTCTAACTATGGCTACACCTTC. Translation gives CASGLDTSNYGYTF.